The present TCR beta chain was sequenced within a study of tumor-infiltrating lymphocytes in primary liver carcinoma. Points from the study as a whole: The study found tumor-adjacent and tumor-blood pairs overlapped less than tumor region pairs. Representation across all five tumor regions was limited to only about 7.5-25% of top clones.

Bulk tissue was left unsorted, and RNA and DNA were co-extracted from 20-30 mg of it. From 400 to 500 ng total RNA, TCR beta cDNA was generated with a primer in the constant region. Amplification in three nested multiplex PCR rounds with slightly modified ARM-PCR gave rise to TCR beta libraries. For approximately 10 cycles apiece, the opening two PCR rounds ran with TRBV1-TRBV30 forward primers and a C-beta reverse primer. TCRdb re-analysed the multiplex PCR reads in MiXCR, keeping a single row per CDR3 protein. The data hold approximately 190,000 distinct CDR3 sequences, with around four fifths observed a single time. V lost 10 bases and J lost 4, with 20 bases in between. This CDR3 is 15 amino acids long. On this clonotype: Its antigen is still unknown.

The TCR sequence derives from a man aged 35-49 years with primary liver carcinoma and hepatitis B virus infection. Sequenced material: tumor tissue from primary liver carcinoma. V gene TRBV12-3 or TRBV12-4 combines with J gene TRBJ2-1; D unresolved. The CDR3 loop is CAILPNRQAYNEQFF. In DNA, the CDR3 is TGTGCCATCCTACCGAACAGACAAGCTTACAATGAGCAGTTCTTC.